This is a list of T cell receptor beta chains from one sample in a study of blood T cell repertoires in COVID-19. Produced via immunoSEQ multiplex PCR; TCRdb's table is partial and in-frame only. The sample contains 100,000 to 150,000 clones, 87% of which appear only once. Sequenced input: peripheral blood. These receptors originate from an older woman with acute or convalescent COVID-19. The conserved cysteine and the conserved F or W are not part of the CDR3 here. Not all rows give a size; the values are once, few, many and, for expanded clones, a class.

j_call | v_call | clone_size | cdr3_aa
TRBJ1-2 | TRBV24-1 | . | ATSATTRDREIGYT
TRBJ2-7 | TRBV7-9 | . | ASSLATGGVGFEQY
TRBJ2-5 | TRBV27 | . | ASRSLGTPQGETQY
TRBJ2-7 | TRBV4-1 | . | ASERRPWRA
TRBJ2-1 | TRBV7-6 | . | ASRPGSYNEQF
TRBJ1-1 | TRBV24-1 | . | ATREIRGPNTEAF
TRBJ1-4 | TRBV29-1 | . | SVGRLAVNEKLF
TRBJ1-6 | TRBV10-3 | once | AISPDRGDSPLH
TRBJ2-7 | TRBV5-1 | . | ASSLAGGEQY
TRBJ1-5 | TRBV18 | . | ASSPPGGGPQH
TRBJ1-5 | TRBV19 | . | ASSTRLRTGRIQPQH
TRBJ1-5 | TRBV7-9 | . | ASSLVGGPGNQPQH
TRBJ1-2 | TRBV27 | . | ASSPGTGGDYGYT
TRBJ2-7 | TRBV19 | once | ASSPGTPNEQY
TRBJ1-1 | TRBV7-9 | once | ASSLTVNTEAF
TRBJ1-2 | TRBV19 | once | ASSTTVLNYGYT
TRBJ1-2 | TRBV19 | few | ASSMGLDRAAGYT
TRBJ2-7 | TRBV28 | . | ASSSTDTYEQY
TRBJ1-2 | TRBV5-1 | . | ASSFTGGSGYT
TRBJ1-5 | TRBV2 | . | ASSEVEKNQPQH
TRBJ1-2 | TRBV20-1 | . | SARSLYGYT
TRBJ1-5 | TRBV4-1 | . | ASSLQGNAGNQPQH
TRBJ2-1 | TRBV3-1/TRBV3-2 | . | ASSQEEETGGNEQF
TRBJ1-2 | TRBV2 | . | ASRGGRVGYGYT
TRBJ1-2 | TRBV23-1 | once | ASRSTGVVVGYT
TRBJ1-5 | TRBV28 | few | ASSHDRGGQPQH
TRBJ2-2 | TRBV19 | . | ASSTLLAGVNTGELF
TRBJ1-1 | TRBV6-5 | . | ASSYRQGVVAF
TRBJ1-2 | TRBV7-2 | . | ASSLMGMDRVYGYT
TRBJ2-5 | TRBV5-1 | . | ASSPGQRIQTQY
TRBJ1-1 | TRBV2 | . | ASSPDREAF
TRBJ2-5 | TRBV11-3 | . | ASSLDEGATQY
TRBJ1-3 | TRBV10-3 | . | AISLGASFGNTIY
TRBJ2-7 | TRBV5-5 | . | ASGQGRVAYEQY
TRBJ2-2 | TRBV6-5 | . | ASTKHGQGLELF
TRBJ1-1 | TRBV15 | . | ATSGQGGNTEAF
TRBJ1-6 | TRBV2 | . | ASSESALRGPSAPLH
TRBJ1-1 | TRBV9 | few | ASSPQEGTEAF
TRBJ2-5 | TRBV5-1 | once | ANPRTSWETQY
TRBJ1-3 | TRBV5-1 | . | ASSLDPINDRTGNTIY
TRBJ1-3 | TRBV3-1/TRBV3-2 | . | ASSQDLANTIY
TRBJ2-3 | TRBV6-5 | . | ASSSRLAGDTDTQY
TRBJ1-1 | TRBV7-6 | once | ASSELSRGLGTEAF
TRBJ2-3 | TRBV30 | . | AWSVGGGDGWAQY
TRBJ1-2 | TRBV4-1 | . | ASSQAGLQGYGYT
TRBJ1-5 | TRBV28 | once | ASSLQGRQPQH
TRBJ2-5 | TRBV11-2 | . | ASSLQETQY
TRBJ1-2 | TRBV7-9 | . | ASSLGALEDYT
TRBJ1-1 | TRBV7-9 | . | ATSPAPGRRGNTEAF
TRBJ2-5 | TRBV7-3 | . | ASSFGIAGKQETQY
TRBJ1-1 | TRBV25-1 | . | ASSLREGAEAF
TRBJ2-5 | TRBV29-1 | . | SARLAGGAETQY
TRBJ1-4 | TRBV18 | . | ASSLDRGGGEKLF
TRBJ2-5 | TRBV3-1/TRBV3-2 | . | ASSHGTKETQY
TRBJ2-3 | TRBV5-1 | . | ASSLADYRQADTQY